What follows are 13 T cell receptor beta chains derived from one specimen sequenced in a study of T-cell memory formation after mild COVID-19. MiXCR, run by TCRdb on the 5' RACE reads, gives a single entry per CDR3 protein. The sample shows about 610,000 distinct CDR3 sequences, 15% to 20% of them seen only once. Material: PBMCs or a T cell subset sorted from them (not recorded which). Receptor source: an adult woman who had mild COVID-19 (a few samples of this study predate the infection). Cell type and time point are not known.

This clonotype was seen more than once but under ten times. This sequence joins TRBV6-5 and TRBJ1-1; D is perhaps TRBD1 (5 bases). Trimming cost V 7 bases and J 7 bases, with 10 bases left between them. This CDR3 spans 11 amino acids. Germline V gives CDR1 MNHEY, CDR2 SVGAGI. CDR3 sequence (DNA): TGTGCCAGCAAAGACAGCTATGAAGCTTTCTTT. Translation: CASKDSYEAFF.

There are a few counts of this clonotype. This rearrangement joins TRBV20-1 to TRBJ1-1; TRBD1 agrees at 8 bases. V trimming: 4 bases; J trimming: 5 bases; junction bases outside the gene matches: 3. Germline V lookup: CDR1 DFQATT, CDR2 SNEGSKA (reference sequence). CDR3 length: 12 residues. The CDR3 bases are TGCAGTGCTACGGACAGGGCGACTGAAGCTTTCTTT. This codes for CSATDRATEAFF.

The rearrangement links TRBV7-9 to TRBJ1-4; no definite D call. This CDR3 region has 13 residues. The ends were cut back, 4 bases at V and 0 bases at J, with 3 bases in the middle. Germline V CDR1 and CDR2: SEHNR, FQNEAQ (reference sequence). CDR3 in amino acids: CASSSATNEKLFF. The CDR3 nucleotides are TGTGCCAGCAGCTCTGCAACTAATGAAAAACTGTTTTTT.

This clonotype was counted only a few times. V gene TRBV6-2 or TRBV6-3 combines with J gene TRBJ2-5, with D tentatively TRBD1 or TRBD2 (6 bases each). This CDR3 is built from 12 residues. Deletions cut 7 bases from V and 5 bases from J, with 11 bases between. Germline V gene lookup returns CDR1 MNHEY and CDR2 SVGEGT. Written as DNA, the CDR3 is TGTGCCAGCACTCCGGGGGCCGAGACCCAGTACTTC. Translating gives CASTPGAETQYF.

The chain has TRBV29-1 and TRBJ2-1; 14 bases are shared with TRBD2. The CDR3 is made up of 16 amino acids. The V gene's germline CDR1 is SQVTM and CDR2 ANQGSEA. Losses at the gene ends were 5 bases for V and 9 bases for J; bases not matched to a gene: 12. The CDR3 reads CSVLGLAGARFGEQFF. The CDR3 DNA sequence: TGCAGCGTTCTGGGACTAGCGGGAGCGAGATTTGGTGAGCAGTTCTTC.

This clonotype appeared a few times. V usage is TRBV5-4 and J usage is TRBJ2-7; TRBD1 might be the D (6 bases). Germline CDR1 is SGHNT and CDR2 is YYREEE (reference sequence). Trimming cost V 1 base and J 3 bases, with 11 bases left between them. This CDR3 contains 14 residues. Here the CDR3 reads CASSLMGANYEQYF. The CDR3 DNA reads TGTGCCAGCAGCTTGATGGGGGCCAACTACGAGCAGTACTTC.

V gene TRBV4-3 combines with J gene TRBJ1-2, with 8 bases lining up with TRBD1. V shed 4 bases, J shed 3 bases, and the junction held 4 bases outside the gene matches. The CDR3 consists of 14 residues. Germline loops: CDR1 LGHNA, CDR2 YSLEER. The CDR3 region is CASSRQGLDYGYTF. The CDR3 coding sequence is TGCGCCAGCAGCCGACAGGGGCTTGACTATGGCTACACCTTC.

The genes are TRBV20-1 and TRBJ1-5, with D unresolved. The ends were cut back, 0 bases at V and 5 bases at J, with 5 bases in the middle. This CDR3 has 12 residues. Germline loops: CDR1 DFQATT, CDR2 SNEGSKA (reference sequence). The CDR3 DNA reads TGCAGTGCTAGAGATGGGCATCAGCCCCAGCATTTT. It is translated as CSARDGHQPQHF.

The chain couples TRBV15 to TRBJ2-3; 11 nucleotides match TRBD2. J gave up 1 base and V 3 bases, and 3 bases lay outside the gene matches. Looked up from germline, CDR1 is LNHNV and CDR2 is YYDKDF (reference sequence). The CDR3 sequence is 16 residues long. The CDR3 DNA follows: TGTGCCACCAGCAGCGTACTAGCGGGGGGCACAGATACGCAGTATTTT. It codes for CATSSVLAGGTDTQYF.

This clonotype was picked up many times. V usage is TRBV4-3 and J usage is TRBJ1-1; a possible D gene is TRBD1 (5 bases). CDR1 is LGHNA, CDR2 YSLEER, per germline. The ends were cut back, 1 base at V and 3 bases at J, with 9 bases in the middle. The CDR3 loop spans 14 amino acids. The DNA of the CDR3 is TGCGCCAGCAGCCAAGTACAGGATTACACTGAAGCTTTCTTT. Its protein is CASSQVQDYTEAFF.

This clonotype appeared a few times. This chain links TRBV20-1 with TRBJ1-1; 11 bases are a match to TRBD1. This CDR3 has 14 amino acids. Trimming removed 4 bases from V and 4 bases from J; junction bases left unmatched: 5. The germline V gene encodes CDR1 DFQATT and CDR2 SNEGSKA (reference sequence). CDR3 loop: CSATLGQGVTEAFF. For the CDR3, the DNA is TGCAGTGCTACTTTGGGACAGGGGGTCACTGAAGCTTTCTTT.

This clonotype was observed a handful of times. CDR3 DNA sequence: TGTGCCAGCAGTGAATCAGCGTTCCAAGAGACCCAGTACTTC. Protein product: CASSESAFQETQYF. The chain links TRBV25-1 to TRBJ2-5; D is ambiguous. Deletions cut 1 base from V and 1 base from J, with 7 bases between. The CDR3 is 14 amino acids. The germline V gene has CDR1 MGHDK and CDR2 SYGVNS.

This clonotype occurred a few times. The CDR3 is CASSLVSGGQGNSYEQYF. The CDR3 DNA follows: TGTGCCAGCAGCTTAGTTAGCGGAGGACAGGGAAACTCCTACGAGCAGTACTTC. The gene calls are TRBV7-2 and TRBJ2-7; 8 bases are shared with TRBD1. The germline CDR1 and CDR2 sequences are SGHTA and FQGNSA. V shed 1 base, J shed 0 bases, and the junction held 11 bases outside the gene matches. This CDR3 has 18 residues.